A single sample gave rise to the 27 T cell receptor beta chains below, sequenced in a study of beta chain features in type 1 diabetes. All of the isolated RNA was reverse transcribed, so expressed TCRB transcripts were sequenced. The protocol was immunoSEQ multiplex PCR, while the TCRdb copy is restricted to in-frame clones and leaves out a portion. The table lists roughly 240,000 clones, roughly two thirds of them singletons. The sequenced material came from naive CD4+ T cells from blood. These TCRs come from a man aged 30-40 years in good health.

The chain carries TRBV13 and TRBJ2-1, with D tentatively TRBD1 (6 bases). This CDR3 is 14 amino acids long. Germline V lookup: CDR1 PRHDT, CDR2 FYEKMQ (reference sequence). Trimming shortened V by 4 bases and J by 6 bases, and 13 bases separated the two germline ends. In DNA, the CDR3 is TGTGCCAGCAGCTCGGGGCAGGGGAGCAATGAGCAGTTCTTC. Its protein product is CASSSGQGSNEQFF.

The genes are TRBV7-2 and TRBJ2-7; D may match TRBD1 or TRBD2 (5 bases each). This CDR3 is built from 14 residues. Per germline, CDR1 SGHTA and CDR2 FQGNSA. Trimming shortened V by 1 base and J by 2 bases, and 9 bases separated the two germline ends. The CDR3 loop is CASSLGTGPYEQYF. The CDR3, as DNA: TGTGCCAGCAGCTTAGGGACGGGACCCTACGAGCAGTACTTC.

The rearrangement links TRBV30 to TRBJ2-5; no reliable D call. Trimming shortened V by 4 bases and J by 2 bases, and 11 bases separated the two germline ends. Germline V gives CDR1 GTSNPN, CDR2 SVGIG (reference sequence). The CDR3 is made up of 13 amino acids. The CDR3 here is CAWTRFAQETQYF. CDR3 bases: TGTGCCTGGACCCGGTTTGCGCAAGAGACCCAGTACTTC.

This clone has more than one count but fewer than ten. The chain joins TRBV29-1 to TRBJ2-3; D is unclear. The V gene lost 4 bases and the J gene lost 3 bases, with 14 bases spanning the gap. The V gene's germline CDR1 is SQVTM and CDR2 ANQGSEA. This CDR3 contains 14 residues. The CDR3 sequence: CSVVSVLVTDTQYF. The CDR3 DNA sequence: TGCAGCGTTGTATCGGTGCTGGTGACAGATACGCAGTATTTT.

The chain employs TRBV2 and TRBJ2-1; 7 nucleotides line up with TRBD1. The germline V gene has CDR1 SNHLY and CDR2 FYNNEI. There are 12 residues in the CDR3. Germline trimming cut 8 bases from V and 7 bases from J; bases unmatched to any gene: 5. The CDR3, as DNA: TGTGCCAGCGGATCAGGGGGAAATGAGCAGTTCTTC. This encodes CASGSGGNEQFF.

V is TRBV2 and J is TRBJ2-5; no reliable D call. The CDR3 is 13 amino acids. Germline CDR1 reads SNHLY; CDR2 reads FYNNEI. Trimming removed 7 bases at V and 2 bases at J, with 11 bases between. The CDR3 region is CASTLGFQETQYF. The CDR3 DNA reads as TGTGCCAGCACGTTGGGATTTCAAGAGACCCAGTACTTC.

This clone occurred once. The same CDR3 also results from other DNA sequences found in this sample. V and J are TRBV7-9 and TRBJ2-7, with 7 nucleotides matching TRBD2. This CDR3 comprises 14 residues. Germline V gene data show CDR1 as SEHNR and CDR2 as FQNEAQ (reference sequence). Trimming at V came to 1 base and at J to 5 bases, leaving 5 bases not matched to a gene. As DNA, the CDR3 is TGTGCCAGCAGCTTAGTCCAGGGAGGGCACGAGCAGTACTTC. Residues: CASSLVQGGHEQYF.

This clone was found a few times. The chain joins TRBV9 to TRBJ2-1; D perhaps matches TRBD1 (5 bases). Trimming cost V 4 bases and J 10 bases, with 18 bases left between them. CDR1 is SGDLS, CDR2 YYNGEE, per germline. This CDR3 comprises 14 residues. The CDR3 sequence is CASSPRAGSGEQFF. CDR3 bases: TGTGCCAGCAGCCCCCGCGCTGGGTCAGGGGAGCAGTTCTTC. Variable domain in full (rest from reference TRBV9 and TRBJ2-1): DSGVTQTPKHLITATGQRVTLRCSPRSGDLSVYWYQQSLDQGLQFLIQYYNGEERAKGNILERFSAQQFPDLHSELNLSSLELGDSALYFCASSPRAGSGEQFFGPGTRLTVL.

The table lists this clone with a few counts. Here the CDR3 DNA reads TGTGCCAGCAGCTTCGACAGGGGTCTAGCCAAAAACATTCAGTACTTC. This sequence encodes CASSFDRGLAKNIQYF. The rearrangement links TRBV7-9 to TRBJ2-4; 8 nucleotides align to TRBD1. The CDR3 extends over 16 amino acids. V was pared by 3 bases and J by 0 bases, with 4 bases of the junction left unmatched. Germline values: CDR1 SEHNR, CDR2 FQNEAQ (reference sequence).

The V and J genes are TRBV15 and TRBJ2-7; tentative D call: TRBD2 (5 bases). This CDR3 is built from 14 residues. The V end lost 0 bases, the J end lost 2 bases, and 8 bases lay between the germline ends. Germline lookup yields CDR1 LNHNV and CDR2 YYDKDF (reference sequence). The CDR3 nucleotides are TGTGCCACCAGCAGAGATGCTAGCACCTACGAGCAGTACTTC. Encoded protein: CATSRDASTYEQYF.

The genes are TRBV30 and TRBJ2-3; D gene ambiguous. V lost 1 base and J lost 1, with 9 bases in between. This CDR3 has 14 residues. Germline CDR1 reads GTSNPN; CDR2 reads SVGIG (reference sequence). CDR3 nucleotide sequence: TGTGCCTGGAGTGATGTGGTCGGCACAGATACGCAGTATTTT. It encodes CAWSDVVGTDTQYF.

In its sample, this clone was seen once. The chain combines TRBV25-1 with TRBJ2-5; D might be TRBD1 or TRBD2, each matching 5 bases. The CDR3 length is 13 residues. Germline V gives CDR1 MGHDK, CDR2 SYGVNS. With 10 bases removed from V and 5 bases from J, the gap between germline ends came to 17 bases. CDR3 sequence (DNA): TGTGCCACACGGGACGATCCGGTTGAGACCCAGTACTTC. It yields the protein CATRDDPVETQYF.

This chain connects TRBV5-4 to TRBJ2-3, with a weak D call TRBD1 (5 bases). CDR3 length equals 15 residues. CDR1 and CDR2 from the germline V gene are SGHNT and YYREEE (reference sequence). V gave up 0 bases and J gave up 4 bases, with 12 bases separating them. CDR3 DNA: TGTGCCAGCAGCTTGGATCGGGTCAGGGCAGATACGCAGTATTTT. Its translation is CASSLDRVRADTQYF.

The chain has TRBV25-1 and TRBJ2-5, with TRBD1 as a possible D gene (5 bases). There are 13 residues in the CDR3. Germline lookup yields CDR1 MGHDK and CDR2 SYGVNS. Trimming took 0 bases from V and 5 from J, leaving 7 bases between them. The CDR3 spells CASSEYQGETQYF. In nucleotides, the CDR3 is TGTGCCAGCAGTGAATATCAGGGCGAGACCCAGTACTTC.

The V gene is TRBV9, the J gene TRBJ2-7; D is unresolved. V was shortened by 4 bases and J by 4 bases, with 15 bases between the two germline ends. CDR3 size: 14 residues. Germline CDR1 is SGDLS and CDR2 is YYNGEE. Written as DNA, the CDR3 is TGTGCCAGCAGCCCCTCCGAAGGGTTGTACGAGCAGTACTTC. Protein sequence: CASSPSEGLYEQYF.

The rearrangement links TRBV7-2 to TRBJ2-1, with 10 bases aligning to TRBD2. The germline gives CDR1 SGHTA, CDR2 FQGNSA. The CDR3 extends over 15 amino acids. V shed 5 bases, J shed 10 bases, and the junction held 11 bases outside the gene matches. The CDR3 loop is CASSPRTSGASEQFF. The CDR3 DNA reads TGTGCCAGCAGCCCCCGAACTAGCGGGGCCTCGGAGCAGTTCTTC.

This clone has only a few counts. The genes are TRBV6-5 and TRBJ2-3, with 7 bases that match TRBD2. V was pared by 6 bases and J by 2 bases, with 8 bases of the junction left unmatched. This CDR3 has 15 residues. CDR1 is MNHEY, CDR2 SVGAGI, per germline. DNA of the CDR3: TGTGCCAGCAGCCGACCTAGCGGATCCACAGATACGCAGTATTTT. It encodes CASSRPSGSTDTQYF.

This rearrangement joins TRBV30 to TRBJ2-3; 9 positions agree with TRBD2. Germline loops: CDR1 GTSNPN, CDR2 SVGIG (reference sequence). V lost 3 bases to trimming and J lost 6 bases; unmatched junction nucleotides: 10. The CDR3 consists of 15 residues. The CDR3 is CAWRGAGGTVDTQYF. The CDR3 region has the DNA TGTGCCTGGAGGGGAGCGGGAGGTACTGTCGATACGCAGTATTTT.

The chain couples TRBV21-1 to TRBJ2-1; TRBD1, as called in the table, went unchecked against the DNA. TRBV21-1 is assigned pseudogene status. CDR3 size: 11 residues. The CDR3 coding sequence is TGTGCCAGCAGCAAAGGGAAGGGGGTGTTCTTC. Protein sequence: CASSKGKGVFF.

This clone was picked up a small number of times. The V and J genes are TRBV9 and TRBJ2-1, with 7 nucleotides matching TRBD2. J was trimmed by 9 bases and V by 0 bases; bases with no gene match: 21. The CDR3 runs to 19 residues. Germline V gives CDR1 SGDLS, CDR2 YYNGEE. As DNA, the CDR3 is TGTGCCAGCAGCGTAGAAAGTACGTTGGGAGGGAGTACTGAAGGTGAGCAGTTCTTC. Protein sequence: CASSVESTLGGSTEGEQFF.

Only a few counts were recorded for this clone. J is TRBJ2-5 and V is TRBV2; no definite D call. The germline V gene has CDR1 SNHLY and CDR2 FYNNEI. This CDR3 region has 14 residues. Trimming left V 5 bases short and J 1 base short, with 11 bases between. The CDR3 DNA is TGTGCCAGCAGTTTGACCCGGATCCAAGAGACCCAGTACTTC. Encoded protein: CASSLTRIQETQYF. The full variable domain, its missing parts supplied by reference TRBV2 and TRBJ2-5, is EPEVTQTPSHQVTQMGQEVILRCVPISNHLYFYWYRQILGQKVEFLVSFYNNEISEKSEIFDDQFSVERPDGSNFTLKIRSTKLEDSAMYFCASSLTRIQETQYFGPGTRLLVL.

This rearrangement joins TRBV11-2 to TRBJ2-1; 9 bases match TRBD2. Germline values: CDR1 SGHAT, CDR2 FQNNGV. Trimming at V came to 3 bases and at J to 4 bases, leaving 4 bases not matched to a gene. The CDR3 contains 15 residues. In DNA, the CDR3 is TGTGCCAGCAGCTTGACTAGCGGCTCTTACAATGAGCAGTTCTTC. Translated, it gives CASSLTSGSYNEQFF.

Only a few counts were recorded for this clone. The chain links TRBV29-1 to TRBJ2-7; 8 bases agree with TRBD1. Germline V lookup: CDR1 SQVTM, CDR2 ANQGSEA. With V trimmed by 6 bases and J by 2 bases, 6 bases remained unmatched. The CDR3 sequence is 13 residues long. The CDR3 region is CSVRQGSTYEQYF. In DNA form, the CDR3 reads TGCAGCGTCAGACAGGGGTCGACCTACGAGCAGTACTTC.

The CDR3 reads CAWSGGTSGLDTQYF. In nucleotides, the CDR3 is TGTGCCTGGAGTGGCGGGACTAGCGGGTTAGATACGCAGTATTTT. The chain carries TRBV30 and TRBJ2-3; 12 bases are a match to TRBD2. In germline, CDR1 is GTSNPN, CDR2 SVGIG (reference sequence). V dropped 1 base and J dropped 5; count of bases not matched to a gene: 4. The CDR3 runs to 15 residues.

This rearrangement joins TRBV11-2 to TRBJ2-7; possible D gene TRBD2, 5 bases. The ends were cut back, 2 bases at V and 5 bases at J, with 16 bases in the middle. Germline lookup yields CDR1 SGHAT and CDR2 FQNNGV. The CDR3 runs to 15 residues. Here the CDR3 reads CASSLRGLVRHEQYF. The CDR3 bases are TGTGCCAGCAGCTTACGAGGGCTCGTACGTCACGAGCAGTACTTC. The full variable domain, its missing parts supplied by reference TRBV11-2 and TRBJ2-7, is EAGVAQSPRYKIIEKRQSVAFWCNPISGHATLYWYQQILGQGPKLLIQFQNNGVVDDSQLPKDRFSAERLKGVDSTLKIQPAKLEDSAVYLCASSLRGLVRHEQYFGPGTRLTVT.

The chain links TRBV30 to TRBJ1-2; D call uncertain. Looked up from germline, CDR1 is GTSNPN and CDR2 is SVGIG (reference sequence). The CDR3 has 15 amino acids. V lost 5 bases, J lost 0 bases, and 16 bases lay in between. The CDR3 coding sequence is TGTGCCTGGGCTGCCCTGGGCCGGTCTAACTATGGCTACACCTTC. The encoded protein is CAWAALGRSNYGYTF.

The CDR3 loop reads CASSSGGNRQPQHF. The CDR3 DNA follows: TGTGCCAGCAGCTCAGGGGGCAATCGGCAGCCCCAGCATTTT. The rearrangement links TRBV7-2 to TRBJ1-5; 8 positions agree with TRBD1. From germline, CDR1 is SGHTA and CDR2 FQGNSA. The trim removed 4 bases at V and 7 bases at J, leaving 6 bases unmatched. The CDR3 covers 14 residues.